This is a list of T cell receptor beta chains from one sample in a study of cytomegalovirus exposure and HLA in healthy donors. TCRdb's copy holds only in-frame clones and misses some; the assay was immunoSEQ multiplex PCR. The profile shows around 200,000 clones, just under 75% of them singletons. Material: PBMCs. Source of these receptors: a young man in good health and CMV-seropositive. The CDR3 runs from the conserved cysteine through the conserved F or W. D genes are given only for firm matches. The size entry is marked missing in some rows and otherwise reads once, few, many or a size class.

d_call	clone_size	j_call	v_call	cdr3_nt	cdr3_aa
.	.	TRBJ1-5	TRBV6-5	TGTGCCAGCAGTTACACAGGACCAAATCAGCCCCAGCATTTT	CASSYTGPNQPQHF
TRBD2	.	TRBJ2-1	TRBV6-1	TGTGCCATCCGGGCTAGCGGGACGAGGTACAATGAGCAGTTCTTC	CAIRASGTRYNEQFF
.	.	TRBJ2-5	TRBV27	TGTGCCAGCAGTTTGAACAGCCAAGAGACCCAGTACTTC	CASSLNSQETQYF
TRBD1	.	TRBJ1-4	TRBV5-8	TGTGCCAGCAGCTTCGGACAGGGCCATGAAAAACTGTTTTTT	CASSFGQGHEKLFF
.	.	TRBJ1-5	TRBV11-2	TGTGCCAGCAGCTTAGCGGCGGGGAGGAATCAGCCCCAGCATTTT	CASSLAAGRNQPQHF
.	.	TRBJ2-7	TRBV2	TGTGCCAGCATGCGGGACCCGGCCGAGCAGTACTTC	CASMRDPAEQYF
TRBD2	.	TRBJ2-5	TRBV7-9	TGTTCCAGCAGCTTATCCGGGACTAACCAAGAGACCCAGTACTTC	CSSSLSGTNQETQYF
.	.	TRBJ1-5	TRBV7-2	TGTGCCAGCAGCTCAAGACAGGGCAATCAGCCCCAGCATTTT	CASSSRQGNQPQHF
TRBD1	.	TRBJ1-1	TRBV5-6	TGTGCCAGCAGCCTCGGGACAGGCACTGAAGCTTTCTTT	CASSLGTGTEAFF
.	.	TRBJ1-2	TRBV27	TGTGCCAGCAGATCGGGAGTGCTCGGTGGTGGCTACACCTTC	CASRSGVLGGGYTF
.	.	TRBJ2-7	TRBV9	TGTGCCAGCAGCGTAGCCCCAGGTGTCTACGAGCAGTACTTC	CASSVAPGVYEQYF
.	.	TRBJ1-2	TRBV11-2	TGTGCCAGCAGCTTAGTCAGCAGGGCGGAAGGCTACACCTTC	CASSLVSRAEGYTF
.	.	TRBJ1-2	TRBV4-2	TGTGCCAGCAGCCAAGAAGAAGGGAGGCACGAATATGGCTACACCTTC	CASSQEEGRHEYGYTF
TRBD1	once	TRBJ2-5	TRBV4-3	TGCGCCAGCAGCCGGGGGGCAGGGGGCTCAGAGACCCAGTACTTC	CASSRGAGGSETQYF
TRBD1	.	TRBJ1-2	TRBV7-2	TGTGCCAGCAGGTACAGGGGGATCTATGGCTACACCTTC	CASRYRGIYGYTF
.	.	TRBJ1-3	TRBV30	TGTGCCTGGATATCGGGAAACTCTGGAAACACCATATATTTT	CAWISGNSGNTIYF
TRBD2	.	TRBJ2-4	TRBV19	TGTGCCAGTAGTATTACCCCGGGGGGAAACATTCAGTACTTC	CASSITPGGNIQYF
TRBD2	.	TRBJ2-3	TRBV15	TGTGCCACCAGCAGTCGGCTAGCGGGAGCCACAGATACGCAGTATTTT	CATSSRLAGATDTQYF
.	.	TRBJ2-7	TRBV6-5	TGTGCCACCTATCCTCGACGGGGGACTTCCTACGAGCAGTACTTC	CATYPRRGTSYEQYF
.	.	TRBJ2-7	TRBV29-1	TGCAGCGTTGGGAGCTCCTACGAGCAGTACTTC	CSVGSSYEQYF
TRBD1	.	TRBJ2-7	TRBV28	TGTGCCAGCAGTGAGTACAGGGGGCCCGTCTACGAGCAGTACTTC	CASSEYRGPVYEQYF
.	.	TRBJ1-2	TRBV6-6	TGTGCCAGCAGTTACGCCCGGGGCTACACCTTC	CASSYARGYTF
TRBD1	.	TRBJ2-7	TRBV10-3	TGTGCCATCACGACAGGGATGAACTCCTACGAGCAGTACTTC	CAITTGMNSYEQYF
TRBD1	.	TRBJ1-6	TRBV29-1	TGCAGCGTCGAGACAGGGGATAATTCACCCCTCCACTTT	CSVETGDNSPLHF